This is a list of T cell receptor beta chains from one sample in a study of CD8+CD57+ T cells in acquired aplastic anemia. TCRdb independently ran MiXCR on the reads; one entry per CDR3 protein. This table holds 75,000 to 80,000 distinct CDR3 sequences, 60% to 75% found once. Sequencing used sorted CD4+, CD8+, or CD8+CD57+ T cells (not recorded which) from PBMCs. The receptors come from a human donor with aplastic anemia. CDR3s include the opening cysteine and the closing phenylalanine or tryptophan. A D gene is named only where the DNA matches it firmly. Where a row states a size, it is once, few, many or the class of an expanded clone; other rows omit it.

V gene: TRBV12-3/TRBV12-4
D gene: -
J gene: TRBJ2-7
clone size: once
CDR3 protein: CASSFWKSPYEQYF
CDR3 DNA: TGTGCCAGCAGTTTCTGGAAATCTCCCTACGAGCAGTACTTC

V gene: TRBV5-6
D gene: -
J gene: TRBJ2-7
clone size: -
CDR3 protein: CASSLVEEHYEQYF
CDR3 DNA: TGTGCCAGCAGCTTGGTTGAAGAACACTACGAGCAGTACTTC

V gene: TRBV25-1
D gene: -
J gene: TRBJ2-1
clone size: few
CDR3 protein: CASSEYTGRSRGNEQFF
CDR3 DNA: TGTGCCAGCAGTGAATATACGGGACGGAGCCGTGGGAATGAGCAGTTCTTC

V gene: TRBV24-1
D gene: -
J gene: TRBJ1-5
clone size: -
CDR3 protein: CATRGGGESNQPQHF
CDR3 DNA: TGTGCCACTAGAGGCGGGGGGGAGAGCAATCAGCCCCAGCATTTT

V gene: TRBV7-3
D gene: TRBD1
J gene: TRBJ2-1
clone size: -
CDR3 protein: CASSPGGGEQFF
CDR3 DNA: TGTGCCAGCAGCCCAGGGGGCGGTGAGCAGTTCTTC

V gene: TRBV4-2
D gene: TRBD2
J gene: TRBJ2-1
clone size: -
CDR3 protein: CASSLSGGALSEQFF
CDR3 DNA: TGTGCCAGCAGCCTGAGCGGGGGGGCCTTGAGTGAGCAGTTCTTC

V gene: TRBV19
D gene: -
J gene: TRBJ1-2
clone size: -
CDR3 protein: CASSIQPVGYGYTF
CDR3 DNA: TGTGCCAGTAGTATTCAGCCCGTCGGTTATGGCTACACCTTC

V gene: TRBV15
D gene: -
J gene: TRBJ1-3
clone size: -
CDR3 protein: CATSRESGSGNTIYF
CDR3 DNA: TGTGCCACCAGCAGAGAGAGTGGCTCTGGAAACACCATATATTTT

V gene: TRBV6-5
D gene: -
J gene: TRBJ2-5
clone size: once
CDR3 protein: CASSYDPGTMTQYF
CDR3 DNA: TGTGCCAGCAGTTACGATCCAGGGACGATGACCCAGTACTTC

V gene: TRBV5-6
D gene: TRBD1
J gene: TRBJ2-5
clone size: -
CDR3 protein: CASRQGQGETQYF
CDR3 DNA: TGTGCCAGCAGACAGGGACAGGGTGAGACCCAGTACTTC

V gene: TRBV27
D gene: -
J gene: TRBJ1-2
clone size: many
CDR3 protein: CASSTQGANYGYTF
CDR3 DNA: TGTGCCAGCAGTACCCAGGGAGCTAACTATGGCTACACCTTC

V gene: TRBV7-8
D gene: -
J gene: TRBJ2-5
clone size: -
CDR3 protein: CASSLLGGLGETQYF
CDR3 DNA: TGTGCCAGCAGCTTATTGGGCGGGTTGGGGGAGACCCAGTACTTC

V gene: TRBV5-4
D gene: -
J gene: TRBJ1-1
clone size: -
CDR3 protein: CASSPGGDTEAFF
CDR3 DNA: TGTGCCAGCAGCCCGGGGGGGGACACCGAAGCTTTCTTT

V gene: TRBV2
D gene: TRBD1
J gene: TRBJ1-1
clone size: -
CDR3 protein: CASSDPLTGGAFF
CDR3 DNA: TGTGCCAGCAGTGATCCCCTGACAGGGGGAGCTTTCTTT

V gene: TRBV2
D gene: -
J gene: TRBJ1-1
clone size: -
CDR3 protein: CASTLQGENTEAFF
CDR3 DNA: TGTGCCAGCACCCTTCAGGGAGAGAACACTGAAGCTTTCTTT

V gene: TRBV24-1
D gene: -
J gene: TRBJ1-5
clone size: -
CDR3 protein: CATSDPSGGSNQPQHF
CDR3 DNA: TGTGCCACCAGTGACCCTTCGGGCGGGAGCAATCAGCCCCAGCATTTT

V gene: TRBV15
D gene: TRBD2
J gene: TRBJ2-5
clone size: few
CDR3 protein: CATSRGKREGQETQYF
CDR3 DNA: TGTGCCACCAGCAGAGGGAAGAGGGAGGGCCAAGAGACCCAGTACTTC

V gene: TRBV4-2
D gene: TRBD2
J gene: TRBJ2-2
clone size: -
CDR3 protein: CASSQAGGLNTGELFF
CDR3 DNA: TGTGCCAGCAGTCAAGCGGGGGGCCTGAACACCGGGGAGCTGTTTTTT

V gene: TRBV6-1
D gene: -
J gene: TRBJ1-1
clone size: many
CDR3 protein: CASNTGWTEAFF
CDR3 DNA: TGTGCCAGCAACACCGGGTGGACTGAAGCTTTCTTT

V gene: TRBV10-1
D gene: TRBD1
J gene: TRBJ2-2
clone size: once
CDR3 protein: CASTGTGGGGELLF
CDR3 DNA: TGCGCCAGCACCGGGACAGGGGGCGGCGGGGAGCTGCTTTTT

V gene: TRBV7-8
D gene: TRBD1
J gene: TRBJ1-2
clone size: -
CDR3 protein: CATDRAGNGYTF
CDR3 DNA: TGTGCCACTGACAGGGCGGGGAATGGCTACACCTTC

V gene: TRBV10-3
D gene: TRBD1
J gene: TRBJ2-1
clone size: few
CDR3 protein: CATHRGDEQFF
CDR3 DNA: TGTGCCACCCACAGGGGCGATGAGCAGTTCTTC

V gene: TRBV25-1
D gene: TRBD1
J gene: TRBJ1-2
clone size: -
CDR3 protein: CASSDSTGVRVYGYTF
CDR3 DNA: TGTGCCAGCAGTGACTCGACAGGGGTACGAGTCTATGGCTACACCTTC

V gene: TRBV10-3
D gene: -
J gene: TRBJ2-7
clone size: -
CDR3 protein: CAISESRETYEQYF
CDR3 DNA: TGTGCCATCAGTGAGTCCCGGGAGACCTACGAGCAGTACTTC

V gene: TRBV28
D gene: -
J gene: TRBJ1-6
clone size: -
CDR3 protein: CASSFRVSNSPLHF
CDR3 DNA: TGTGCCAGCAGTTTTCGGGTTAGCAATTCACCCCTCCACTTT

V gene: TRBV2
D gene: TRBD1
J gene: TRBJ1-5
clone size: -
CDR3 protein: CASSERTGEFQPQHF
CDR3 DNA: TGTGCCAGCAGTGAGCGGACAGGGGAATTTCAGCCCCAGCATTTT

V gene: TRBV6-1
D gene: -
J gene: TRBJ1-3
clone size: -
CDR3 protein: CASSLGTPPNGNTIYF
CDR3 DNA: TGTGCCAGCAGCCTTGGGACCCCCCCAAACGGAAACACCATATATTTT

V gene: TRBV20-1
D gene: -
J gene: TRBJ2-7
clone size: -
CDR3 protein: CSGISHTYEQYF
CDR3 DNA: TGCAGTGGGATATCACACACCTACGAGCAGTACTTC

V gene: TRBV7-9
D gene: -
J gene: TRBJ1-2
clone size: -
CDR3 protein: CASSDGHYGYTF
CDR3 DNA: TGTGCCAGCAGCGATGGACACTATGGCTACACCTTC

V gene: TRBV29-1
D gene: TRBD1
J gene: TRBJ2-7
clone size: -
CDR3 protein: CSGQGASSHEQYF
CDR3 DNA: TGCAGCGGACAGGGGGCGTCTTCCCACGAGCAGTACTTC

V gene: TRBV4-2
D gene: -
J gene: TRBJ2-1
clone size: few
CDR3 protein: CASSQGESSYNEQFF
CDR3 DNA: TGTGCCAGCAGCCAAGGGGAGAGCTCCTACAATGAGCAGTTCTTC

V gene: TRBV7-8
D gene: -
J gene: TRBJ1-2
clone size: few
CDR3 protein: CASSLALRNGYTF
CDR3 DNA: TGTGCCAGCAGCTTAGCCCTCAGGAATGGCTACACCTTC

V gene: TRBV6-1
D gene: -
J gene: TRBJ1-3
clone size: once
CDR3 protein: CASSPQDGRSGNTIYF
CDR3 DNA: TGTGCCAGCAGTCCGCAGGACGGTCGCTCTGGAAACACCATATATTTT

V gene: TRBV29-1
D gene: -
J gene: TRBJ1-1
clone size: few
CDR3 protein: CSSITGTNTEAFF
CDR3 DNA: TGCAGCTCGATAACAGGCACGAACACTGAAGCTTTCTTT

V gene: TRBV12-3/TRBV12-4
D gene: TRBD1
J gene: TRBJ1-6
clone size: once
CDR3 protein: CASSSLGQGNSPLHF
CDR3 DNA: TGTGCCAGCAGTTCCCTCGGACAGGGCAATTCACCCCTCCACTTT

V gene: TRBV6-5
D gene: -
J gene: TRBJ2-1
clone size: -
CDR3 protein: CASSYSGSSYNEQFF
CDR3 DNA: TGTGCCAGCAGTTACTCGGGGAGCTCCTACAATGAGCAGTTCTTC

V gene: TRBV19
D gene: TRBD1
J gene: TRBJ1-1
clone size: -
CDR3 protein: CASGTGNYGYEAFF
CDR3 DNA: TGTGCCAGTGGGACAGGGAATTATGGCTATGAAGCTTTCTTT

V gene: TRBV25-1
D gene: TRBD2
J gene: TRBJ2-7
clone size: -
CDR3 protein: CASSEVAGGSYEQYF
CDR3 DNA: TGTGCCAGCAGTGAGGTAGCGGGAGGGTCCTACGAGCAGTACTTC

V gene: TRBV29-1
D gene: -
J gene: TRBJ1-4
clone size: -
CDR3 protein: CSVGEGGTTTNEKLFF
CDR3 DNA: TGCAGCGTTGGAGAAGGGGGAACAACAACTAATGAAAAACTGTTTTTT

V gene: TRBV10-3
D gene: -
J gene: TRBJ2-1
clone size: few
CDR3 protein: CAIKDNEQFF
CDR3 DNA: TGTGCCATCAAGGACAATGAGCAGTTCTTC

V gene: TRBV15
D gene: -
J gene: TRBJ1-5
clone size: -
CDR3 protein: CATSPRTARQPQHF
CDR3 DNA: TGTGCCACCAGCCCCCGCACAGCCCGTCAGCCCCAGCATTTT

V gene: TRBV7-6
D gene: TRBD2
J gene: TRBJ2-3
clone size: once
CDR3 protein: CASSRGGATDTQYF
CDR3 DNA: TGTGCCAGCAGCCGCGGGGGGGCCACAGATACGCAGTATTTT

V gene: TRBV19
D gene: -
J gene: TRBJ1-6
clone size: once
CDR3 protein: CASGESWLNSPLHF
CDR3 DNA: TGTGCCAGTGGGGAGAGTTGGTTGAATTCACCCCTCCACTTT

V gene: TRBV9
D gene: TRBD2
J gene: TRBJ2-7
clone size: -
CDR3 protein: CASSVDSGEGREQYF
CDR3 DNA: TGTGCCAGCAGCGTAGACTCGGGGGAGGGGCGCGAGCAGTACTTC

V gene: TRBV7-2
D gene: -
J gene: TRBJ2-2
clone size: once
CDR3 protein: CASSLPSAELFF
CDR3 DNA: TGTGCCAGCAGCTTGCCTAGCGCGGAGCTGTTTTTT

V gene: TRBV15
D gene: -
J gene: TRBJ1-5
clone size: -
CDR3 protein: CATSNVNQPQHF
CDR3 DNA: TGTGCCACCAGCAATGTCAATCAGCCCCAGCATTTT

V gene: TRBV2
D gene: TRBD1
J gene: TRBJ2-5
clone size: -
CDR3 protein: CASRAGTGLQETQYF
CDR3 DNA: TGTGCCAGCAGAGCCGGGACAGGCCTCCAAGAGACCCAGTACTTC

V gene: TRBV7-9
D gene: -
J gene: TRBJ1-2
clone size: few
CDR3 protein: CASRAQSEGYTF
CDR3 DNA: TGTGCCAGTCGCGCACAATCGGAGGGCTACACCTTC

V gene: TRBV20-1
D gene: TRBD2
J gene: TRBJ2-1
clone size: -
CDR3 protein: CSARDLGSGGLNEQFF
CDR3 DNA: TGCAGTGCTAGAGATCTCGGTAGCGGGGGTTTAAATGAGCAGTTCTTC

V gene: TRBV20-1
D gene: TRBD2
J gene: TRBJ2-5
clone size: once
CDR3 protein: CSARSFGLAGEGETQYF
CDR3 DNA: TGCAGTGCTAGATCTTTTGGACTAGCGGGGGAAGGAGAGACCCAGTACTTC

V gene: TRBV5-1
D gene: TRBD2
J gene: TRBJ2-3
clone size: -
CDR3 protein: CASSPGTSIQADTQYF
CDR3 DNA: TGCGCCAGCAGCCCTGGGACTAGCATCCAGGCAGATACGCAGTATTTT

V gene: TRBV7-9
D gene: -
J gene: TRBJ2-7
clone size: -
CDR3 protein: CASSPGSEQYF
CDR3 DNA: TGTGCCAGCTCCCCCGGATCCGAGCAGTACTTC

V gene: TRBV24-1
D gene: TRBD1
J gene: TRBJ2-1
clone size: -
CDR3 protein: CATSDPRTGGNEQFF
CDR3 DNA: TGTGCCACCAGTGATCCCCGGACAGGGGGCAATGAGCAGTTCTTC

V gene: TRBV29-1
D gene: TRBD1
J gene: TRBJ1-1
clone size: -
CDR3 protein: CSVRTGPNTEAFF
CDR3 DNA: TGCAGCGTTCGGACAGGGCCGAACACTGAAGCTTTCTTT

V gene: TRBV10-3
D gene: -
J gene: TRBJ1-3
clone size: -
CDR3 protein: CAISEGTLGGNTIYF
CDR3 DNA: TGTGCCATCAGTGAGGGAACGTTAGGTGGAAACACCATATATTTT

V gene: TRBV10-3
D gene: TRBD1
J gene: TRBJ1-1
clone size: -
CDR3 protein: CAISDRGMNTEAFF
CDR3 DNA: TGTGCCATCAGTGACAGGGGGATGAACACTGAAGCTTTCTTT